These 21 T cell receptor beta chains originate from one sample sequenced in a study of cytomegalovirus exposure and HLA in healthy donors. Primers included in the PCR were 60 Vbeta and 13 Jbeta primers. Using immunoSEQ multiplex PCR, the repertoire was profiled, and TCRdb retains in-frame clones only, with some absent. The sample yields roughly 200,000 clones, less than 90% seen once. The material sequenced was PBMCs. All receptors derive from a woman aged 25 to 39 in good health and CMV-seronegative.

This clone was seen only once. This chain uses TRBV11-1 with TRBJ2-7, with 7 bases identical to TRBD1. Germline CDR1 SGHAT, CDR2 FQDESV (reference sequence). CDR3 length: 13 residues. The V segment lost 8 bases and the J segment 0 bases; nucleotides outside the gene matches: 4. The DNA for the CDR3 is TGTGCCAGCTCCCGGGACAGCTCCTACGAGCAGTACTTC. This encodes CASSRDSSYEQYF.

Only one count was recorded for this clone. The V gene is TRBV6-1, the J gene TRBJ1-2, with TRBD1 identical over 8 bases. The germline V gene has CDR1 MNHNS and CDR2 SASEGT. The CDR3 runs to 13 residues. The ends lost 9 bases at V and 2 bases at J; junction bases unmatched: 5. The CDR3 protein is CASTDRGNYGYTF. The CDR3 nucleotides read TGTGCCAGTACTGACAGGGGCAACTATGGCTACACCTTC.

The chain has TRBV4-1 and TRBJ2-2; 8 nucleotides agree with TRBD2. Germline values: CDR1 MGHRA, CDR2 YSYEKL. Trimming cost V 1 base and J 4 bases; bases outside gene matches: 8. This CDR3 is 17 amino acids long. DNA for the CDR3: TGCGCCAGCAGCCAAGGGGGGACTAGTCCGAGCACCGGGGAGCTGTTTTTT. Its translation is CASSQGGTSPSTGELFF.

V gene TRBV11-2 combines with J gene TRBJ2-7; D is perhaps TRBD2 (7 bases). The CDR3 loop spans 15 amino acids. The V gene lost 3 bases and the J gene lost 2 bases, with 14 bases spanning the gap. Germline V gene sequence: CDR1 SGHAT, CDR2 FQNNGV. Here the CDR3 DNA reads TGTGCCAGCAGCTTGGGGGGGCGACTTACCTACGAGCAGTACTTC. Encoded protein: CASSLGGRLTYEQYF.

The chain combines TRBV2 with TRBJ2-7; 9 nucleotides line up with TRBD2. V dropped 8 bases and J dropped 0; count of bases not matched to a gene: 14. Germline V CDR1 and CDR2: SNHLY, FYNNEI. The CDR3 has 17 amino acids. The CDR3 region is CASRLPLSGGLSYEQYF. CDR3 nucleotide sequence: TGTGCCAGCCGGCTCCCCCTTAGCGGGGGCCTCTCCTACGAGCAGTACTTC.

The J gene is TRBJ2-2, the V gene TRBV6-6; 12 bases line up with TRBD2. CDR1 and CDR2 from the germline V gene are MNHNY and SVGAGI (reference sequence). V dropped 5 bases and J dropped 6; count of bases not matched to a gene: 4. This CDR3 has 15 residues. CDR3 bases: TGTGCCAGCAGTCCCCTAGCGGGGGGGCCCGGGGAGCTGTTTTTT. Protein product: CASSPLAGGPGELFF.

The rearrangement joins TRBV15 to TRBJ2-1; 11 bases agree with TRBD2. This CDR3 is built from 17 residues. The junction had 3 bases not matched to a gene; V was cut back by 2 bases and J by 0 bases. Germline values: CDR1 LNHNV, CDR2 YYDKDF (reference sequence). Here the CDR3 reads CATSRPSGGLSYNEQFF. In nucleotides, the CDR3 is TGTGCCACCAGCAGACCTAGCGGGGGGCTCTCCTACAATGAGCAGTTCTTC.

The chain couples TRBV29-1 to TRBJ1-1; 7 positions match TRBD1. CDR1 is SQVTM, CDR2 ANQGSEA, per germline. V lost 7 bases, J lost 5 bases, and 7 bases stayed unmatched. This CDR3 region has 12 residues. CDR3 nucleotides: TGCAGCGCACAGGGGCGGGGAACTGAAGCTTTCTTT. Translated, it gives CSAQGRGTEAFF.

The V and J genes are TRBV6-5 and TRBJ1-1; 8 bases agree with TRBD1. V lost 6 bases, J lost 3 bases, and 6 bases stayed unmatched. The CDR3 has 14 amino acids. Germline-derived CDR1 and CDR2 are MNHEY and SVGAGI. CDR3 residues: CASSLTQGDTEAFF. Written as DNA, the CDR3 is TGTGCCAGCAGCCTAACACAGGGGGACACTGAAGCTTTCTTT.

The genes are TRBV27 and TRBJ2-7; TRBD2 agrees at 11 bases. This CDR3 is built from 15 residues. In germline, CDR1 is MNHEY, CDR2 SMNVEV (reference sequence). With 6 bases clipped from V and 3 bases from J, the junction kept 7 bases outside the gene matches. The CDR3 sequence: CASSYTSGSFYEQYF. The CDR3 nucleotides are TGTGCCAGCAGCTACACTAGCGGGAGTTTCTACGAGCAGTACTTC.

The chain recombines TRBV7-2 with TRBJ2-5, with 7 bases aligning to TRBD1. Germline CDR1 is SGHTA and CDR2 is FQGNSA. The CDR3 has 14 amino acids. V shed 7 bases, J shed 2 bases, and the junction held 7 bases outside the gene matches. The CDR3 coding sequence is TGTGCCAGCAATCTGGACAGGACGCAAGAGACCCAGTACTTC. It translates to CASNLDRTQETQYF.

Points on this clone: A read error may produce the germline difference seen at one junction end. The CDR3, as DNA: TGTGCCATCAGTGAGACCCGGGACACGGAAGCTTTCTTT. It yields the protein CAISETRDTEAFF. The genes are TRBV10-3 and TRBJ1-1; possibly TRBD1 for D (6 bases). CDR1 and CDR2 from the germline V gene are ENHRY and SYGVKD. The CDR3 consists of 13 residues.

The chain couples TRBV18 to TRBJ2-5; 7 nucleotides align to TRBD1. The ends lost 3 bases at V and 0 bases at J; junction bases unmatched: 1. This CDR3 spans 14 amino acids. CDR1 and CDR2 from the germline V gene are KGHSH and LQKENI. The CDR3 DNA reads TGTGCCAGCTCACCGGGACAGTACCAAGAGACCCAGTACTTC. Its protein product is CASSPGQYQETQYF.

In DNA, the CDR3 is TGCGCCAGCACACGGGAGGGGAGCACAGATACGCAGTATTTT. It yields the protein CASTREGSTDTQYF. The chain recombines TRBV5-1 with TRBJ2-3, with 8 bases aligning to TRBD2. Germline CDR1 SGHRS, CDR2 YFSETQ. The CDR3 length is 14 residues. The ends lost 6 bases at V and 0 bases at J; junction bases unmatched: 3.

This chain joins TRBV5-1 and TRBJ1-1, with a possible D match to TRBD1 (6 bases). The germline V gene encodes CDR1 SGHRS and CDR2 YFSETQ. Trimming took off 4 bases at V and 5 bases at J, with 12 bases between the two ends. The CDR3 is made up of 13 amino acids. For the CDR3, the DNA is TGCGCCAGCAGCGAAGGGACAAAAACTGAAGCTTTCTTT. Protein sequence: CASSEGTKTEAFF.

V is TRBV5-1 and J is TRBJ2-1, with D perhaps TRBD2 (6 bases). Germline V gene data show CDR1 as SGHRS and CDR2 as YFSETQ. The ends were cut back, 0 bases at V and 10 bases at J, with 23 bases in the middle. This CDR3 comprises 17 residues. The CDR3 region has the DNA TGCGCCAGCAGCTTGGATACGGGCGGGGCTAGCCGCGGGGAGCAGTTCTTC. Translated: CASSLDTGGASRGEQFF.

V is TRBV5-4 and J is TRBJ1-1; maybe TRBD1 (6 bases). The germline V and J ends were trimmed by 4 bases and 2 bases, with 12 bases remaining between them. The CDR3 extends over 14 amino acids. Germline-derived CDR1 and CDR2 are SGHNT and YYREEE (reference sequence). In DNA, the CDR3 is TGTGCCAGCAGCACGGACAGACTCAACACTGAAGCTTTCTTT. Translating it yields CASSTDRLNTEAFF.

The chain has TRBV5-1 and TRBJ2-7, with D perhaps matching TRBD2 (5 bases). V gave up 4 bases and J gave up 2 bases, with 19 bases separating them. In germline, CDR1 is SGHRS, CDR2 YFSETQ. There are 16 residues in the CDR3. The CDR3 DNA is TGCGCCAGCAGCCCCTATAGCGAATCGGGCACCTACGAGCAGTACTTC. Protein product: CASSPYSESGTYEQYF.

This chain joins TRBV9 and TRBJ2-2; D not certain. V shed 3 bases and J shed 4 bases, with 10 bases lying between them. This CDR3 spans 14 amino acids. CDR1 and CDR2 (germline): SGDLS, YYNGEE. The CDR3 reads CASSGREITGELFF. The CDR3, as DNA: TGTGCCAGCAGCGGAAGAGAAATCACCGGGGAGCTGTTTTTT.

This clone was seen just once. The J gene is TRBJ2-3, the V gene TRBV5-1; TRBD2 matches at 12 bases. This CDR3 has 15 residues. V trimming: 1 base; J trimming: 6 bases; junction bases outside the gene matches: 3. Germline V CDR1 and CDR2: SGHRS, YFSETQ. CDR3 residues: CASSLTSGRLDTQYF. The CDR3 DNA is TGCGCCAGCAGCTTGACTAGCGGGAGGTTGGATACGCAGTATTTT.

This chain links TRBV28 with TRBJ2-7; tentatively, D is TRBD1 (6 bases). Germline V gene lookup returns CDR1 MDHEN and CDR2 SYDVKM. The ends were cut back, 2 bases at V and 3 bases at J, with 17 bases in the middle. The CDR3 has 16 residues. The CDR3 here is CASSLERQGRDYEQYF. The CDR3 region has the DNA TGTGCCAGCAGTTTAGAGAGGCAGGGGAGAGACTACGAGCAGTACTTC.